This is a list of T cell receptor beta chains from one sample in a study of T cells in Graves' hyperthyroidism and ophthalmopathy. MiXCR, applied by TCRdb to the multiplex PCR reads, yields one record per CDR3 protein. The sample has about 640,000 distinct CDR3 sequences, over 40% seen once. Sequencing was carried out using peripheral blood or thyroid tissue (not recorded which). These receptors came from an adult man with Graves' disease, either hyperthyroidism or ophthalmopathy (not recorded which). Both conserved end residues are part of each CDR3. The D gene is left open where the match is weak. Clone size is shown for a subset of rows, as once, few, many or a class of expanded clone.

.,TRBD2,TRBV10-3,TRBJ2-3,TGTGCCATCAGTGACGACGGGAGGGCCGACACAGATACGCAGTATTTT,CAISDDGRADTDTQYF
.,.,TRBV7-9,TRBJ2-7,TGTGCCAGCAGTGAAACCCGCTCAGGGTTCTACGAGCAGTACTTC,CASSETRSGFYEQYF
.,.,TRBV2,TRBJ1-5,TGTGCCAGCAGTCGGACAGTCCGGATGGGCAATCAGCCCCAGCATTTT,CASSRTVRMGNQPQHF
.,TRBD1,TRBV29-1,TRBJ1-6,TGCAGCGTGGGGACAGGGGAATCACCCCTCCACTTT,CSVGTGESPLHF
.,.,TRBV9,TRBJ1-2,TGTGCCAGCAGCCCCAGGGGCATAGGAAGGGGCTACACCTTC,CASSPRGIGRGYTF
.,.,TRBV6-1,TRBJ1-2,TGTGCCAGCAGCCTGAACAGGGAGAGGTCCTATGGCTACACCTTC,CASSLNRERSYGYTF
.,TRBD1,TRBV7-9,TRBJ2-2,TGTGCCAGCAGCTTACCCGGACAGGGGGCAGACACCGGGGAGCTGTTTTTT,CASSLPGQGADTGELFF
once,.,TRBV9,TRBJ2-6,TGTGCCAGCAGCCTACTCTCTGAGGCCAACGTCCTGACTTTC,CASSLLSEANVLTF
many,.,TRBV29-1,TRBJ1-3,TGCAGCGTTGAAACACCGAGCTCTGGAAACACCATATATTTT,CSVETPSSGNTIYF
few,TRBD1,TRBV6-6,TRBJ1-2,TGTGCCAGCAGTTCCATCGGACAGGGCGCTGGCTACACCTTC,CASSSIGQGAGYTF
.,.,TRBV6-6,TRBJ2-7,TGTGCCAGCAGTTATGGATGGGCCACAGGAGGCTACGAGCAGTACTTC,CASSYGWATGGYEQYF
many,TRBD1,TRBV7-9,TRBJ1-1,TGTGCCGGCCGCAGGACAGGGGGGGACACTGAAGCTTTCTTT,CAGRRTGGDTEAFF
.,.,TRBV2,TRBJ1-1,TGTGCTTCGACCCTACAGGCCGAAGCTTTCTTT,CASTLQAEAFF
.,.,TRBV7-9,TRBJ1-3,TGTGCCAGCAGGTCCGACCGGGACGGGGCGAGGGGCTACACCATATATTTT,CASRSDRDGARGYTIYF
many,TRBD1,TRBV9,TRBJ1-1,TGTGCCAGCAGCGCCCGGGACAGCACTGAAGCTTTCTTT,CASSARDSTEAFF
few,.,TRBV12-3/TRBV12-4,TRBJ1-5,TGTGCCAGCAGCGAAACCACCAGGGGCGGGCGCAATCAGCCCCAGCATTTT,CASSETTRGGRNQPQHF
.,TRBD1,TRBV20-1,TRBJ1-2,TGCAGTGCTAGAGTACAGGGGGGTGGCTACACCTTC,CSARVQGGGYTF
few,TRBD1,TRBV5-6,TRBJ1-1,TGTGCCAGCAGCTTGCTAATGGGGGACAGGGGGACTGAAGCTTTCTTT,CASSLLMGDRGTEAFF
many,.,TRBV12-3/TRBV12-4,TRBJ1-5,TGTGCCAGCAGTTCCGCGGTGGGCCAGCCCCAGCATTTT,CASSSAVGQPQHF
.,.,TRBV10-3,TRBJ1-3,TGTGCCATCAGTAGGCATGGTGGGGAGAACACCATATATTTT,CAISRHGGENTIYF
.,.,TRBV29-1,TRBJ1-2,TGCAGCAGTAACCTACAGGGAAGAGACTATGGCTACACCTTC,CSSNLQGRDYGYTF
.,TRBD1,TRBV7-6,TRBJ2-5,TGTGCCAGCAGTCTACGACAGGGGCTTCGAGAGACCCAGTACTTC,CASSLRQGLRETQYF
.,TRBD1,TRBV20-1,TRBJ1-3,TGCAGTGCTAGAAACGTACAGGGGTCTGGAAACACCATATATTTT,CSARNVQGSGNTIYF
.,.,TRBV7-9,TRBJ1-4,TGTGCCAGCGGGAGCTTCAGGGCGGAAAAACTGTTTTTT,CASGSFRAEKLFF
few,TRBD1,TRBV11-3,TRBJ1-4,TGTGCCAGCAGCACAGCTACAGGGGCAACTAATGAAAAACTGTTTTTT,CASSTATGATNEKLFF
many,.,TRBV7-6,TRBJ2-7,TGTGCCAGCAGCTTAGGCGAGATCTACGAGCAGTACTTC,CASSLGEIYEQYF
many,.,TRBV6-5,TRBJ1-5,TGTGCCAGCAGTGGCGGAACAGGGCTCCAGCCCCAGCATTTT,CASSGGTGLQPQHF
many,.,TRBV11-2,TRBJ1-6,TGTGCCAGCAGCTTAGCCCCTGGCGGTTCACCCCTCCACTTT,CASSLAPGGSPLHF